Presented here are 5 T cell receptor beta chains from one specimen sequenced in a study of blood T cell repertoires in COVID-19 (dated by TCRdb to 2020 to 2022). Library preparation used the immunoSEQ multiplex PCR assay. The table comes from immuneACCESS by way of TCRdb, which keeps in-frame sequences with V and J called. Part of the clones is missing from these tables; in studies checked, under half for an unresolved V gene and the rest for unknown reasons. Present in this sample are hundreds of thousands of clones, 90% of which were seen just once. Together, the top ten hold approximately 0.98% of the sample. Sequenced sample: peripheral blood. The receptors come from a woman between 40 and 55 years old with COVID-19, enrolled during active disease.

V is TRBV28 and J is TRBJ1-5, with TRBD1 identical over 11 bases. V shed 3 bases, J shed 2 bases, and the junction held 6 bases outside the gene matches. The germline CDR1 and CDR2 sequences are MDHEN and SYDVKM. This CDR3 is built from 17 residues. The CDR3 DNA is TGTGCCAGCAGTTTCGGACAGGGGGCGCGAGGCAATCAGCCCCAGCATTTT. Its protein is CASSFGQGARGNQPQHF.

The V gene is TRBV3-1 (or the pseudogene TRBV3-2), the J gene TRBJ2-5; 11 bases map to TRBD2. This CDR3 has 16 amino acids. CDR1 is LGHDT, CDR2 YNNKEL, per germline (reference sequence). Trimming at V came to 2 bases and at J to 5 bases, leaving 7 bases not matched to a gene. In nucleotides, the CDR3 is TGTGCCAGCAGCCAACGACTAGCGGGGTCGGGGGAGACCCAGTACTTC. Translation: CASSQRLAGSGETQYF.

This chain links TRBV19 with TRBJ2-5; TRBD2 matches 10 bases. The germline CDR1 and CDR2 sequences are LNHDA and SQIVND (reference sequence). V shed 4 bases, J shed 6 bases, and the junction held 11 bases outside the gene matches. There are 16 residues in the CDR3. The CDR3 region is CASSTPLAGSGKTQYF. The CDR3 DNA sequence: TGTGCCAGTAGTACGCCACTAGCGGGAAGTGGGAAGACCCAGTACTTC. Using reference TRBV19 and TRBJ2-5 for the parts outside the CDR3, the full variable domain is DGGITQSPKYLFRKEGQNVTLSCEQNLNHDAMYWYRQDPGQGLRLIYYSQIVNDFQKGDIAEGYSVSREKKESFPLTVTSAQKNPTAFYLCASSTPLAGSGKTQYFGPGTRLLVL.

The chain employs TRBV9 and TRBJ2-7, with a tentative D call TRBD2 (5 bases). Trimming stripped 0 bases from V and 3 bases from J, with 7 bases between. This CDR3 has 13 amino acids. Germline lookup yields CDR1 SGDLS and CDR2 YYNGEE. CDR3 protein: CASSVGGIYEQYF. In nucleotides, the CDR3 is TGTGCCAGCAGCGTAGGAGGGATCTACGAGCAGTACTTC.

The chain recombines TRBV9 with TRBJ2-2; TRBD1 is a possible D gene (6 bases). The CDR3 length is 15 residues. The germline gives CDR1 SGDLS, CDR2 YYNGEE. Trimming pared 4 bases from V and 2 bases from J, leaving 12 bases between. In nucleotides, the CDR3 is TGTGCCAGCAGCCTGGGACAACCTAACACCGGGGAGCTGTTTTTT. It yields the protein CASSLGQPNTGELFF. Full variable domain (outside the CDR3, taken from reference TRBV9 and TRBJ2-2): DSGVTQTPKHLITATGQRVTLRCSPRSGDLSVYWYQQSLDQGLQFLIQYYNGEERAKGNILERFSAQQFPDLHSELNLSSLELGDSALYFCASSLGQPNTGELFFGEGSRLTVL.